This T cell receptor (beta chain) came from a study of blood T cell repertoires in COVID-19. Repertoires were generated with immunoSEQ multiplex PCR, while TCRdb's copy carries only in-frame clones and drops some. The sample includes about 190,000 clones, around four fifths of them seen just once. CDR1 and CDR2 (germline): SGHRS, YFSETQ. This CDR3 region has 12 residues. V was trimmed by 0 bases and J by 5 bases, leaving 5 bases between them. A single count supports this clone. The receptor was isolated from a woman aged 65 to 85 with active or convalescent COVID-19. What was sequenced was peripheral blood. V gene TRBV5-1 combines with J gene TRBJ2-5; D gene uncertain. The CDR3 DNA is TGCGCCAGCAGCTTGGCCGCGGAGACCCAGTACTTC. Amino acids: CASSLAAETQYF.